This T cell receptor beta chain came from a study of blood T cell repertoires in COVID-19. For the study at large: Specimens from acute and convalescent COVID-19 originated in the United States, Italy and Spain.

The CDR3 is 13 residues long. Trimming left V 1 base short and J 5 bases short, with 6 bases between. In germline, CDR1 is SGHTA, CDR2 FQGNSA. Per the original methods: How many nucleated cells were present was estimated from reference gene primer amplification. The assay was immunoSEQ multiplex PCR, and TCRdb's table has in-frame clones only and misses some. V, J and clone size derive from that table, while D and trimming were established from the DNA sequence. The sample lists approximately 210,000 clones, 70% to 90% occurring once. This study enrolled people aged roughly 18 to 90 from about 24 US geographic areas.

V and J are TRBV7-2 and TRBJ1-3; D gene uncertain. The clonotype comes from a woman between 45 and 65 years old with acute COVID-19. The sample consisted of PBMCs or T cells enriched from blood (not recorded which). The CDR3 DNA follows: TGTGCCAGCAGCTTAGTACAGAGAAACACCATATATTTT. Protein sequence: CASSLVQRNTIYF.